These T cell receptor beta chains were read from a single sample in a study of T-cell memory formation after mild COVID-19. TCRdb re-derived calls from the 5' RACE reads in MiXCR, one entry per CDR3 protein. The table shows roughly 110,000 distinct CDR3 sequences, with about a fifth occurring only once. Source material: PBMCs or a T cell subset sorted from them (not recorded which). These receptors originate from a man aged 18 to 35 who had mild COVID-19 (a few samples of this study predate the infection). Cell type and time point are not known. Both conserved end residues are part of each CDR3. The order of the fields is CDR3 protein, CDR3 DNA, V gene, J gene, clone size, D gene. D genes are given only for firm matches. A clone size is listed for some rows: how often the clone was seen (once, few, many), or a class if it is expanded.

CDR3aa: CATSRVETQYF
CDR3nt: TGTGCCACCAGCAGAGTGGAGACCCAGTACTTC
v_gene: TRBV15
j_gene: TRBJ2-5
abundance: .
d_gene: .

CDR3aa: CASKSLAGGIEQFF
CDR3nt: TGTGCCAGCAAATCGCTAGCGGGGGGGATTGAGCAGTTCTTC
v_gene: TRBV27
j_gene: TRBJ2-1
abundance: .
d_gene: TRBD2

CDR3aa: CASSVVGQGNNEQFF
CDR3nt: TGTGCCAGCAGTGTTGTGGGACAGGGGAACAATGAGCAGTTCTTC
v_gene: TRBV27
j_gene: TRBJ2-1
abundance: .
d_gene: TRBD1

CDR3aa: CASTLTGDPEQFF
CDR3nt: TGTGCCAGCACCCTGACAGGGGACCCTGAGCAGTTCTTC
v_gene: TRBV7-9
j_gene: TRBJ2-1
abundance: .
d_gene: TRBD1

CDR3aa: CASSLFLAPTPDTQYF
CDR3nt: TGTGCCAGCAGCTTGTTTTTGGCCCCCACGCCAGATACGCAGTATTTT
v_gene: TRBV5-6
j_gene: TRBJ2-3
abundance: .
d_gene: .

CDR3aa: CASSSGGPLLQETQYF
CDR3nt: TGTGCCAGCAGTTCGGGGGGCCCTTTATTACAAGAGACCCAGTACTTC
v_gene: TRBV2
j_gene: TRBJ2-5
abundance: .
d_gene: .

CDR3aa: CASSLVRASVAKNIQYF
CDR3nt: TGTGCCAGCAGCTTAGTCAGGGCTTCTGTAGCCAAAAACATTCAGTACTTC
v_gene: TRBV7-2
j_gene: TRBJ2-4
abundance: few
d_gene: .

CDR3aa: CASSYDGRQDGYTF
CDR3nt: TGTGCCAGCAGTTATGACGGGCGTCAGGATGGCTACACCTTC
v_gene: TRBV6-5
j_gene: TRBJ1-2
abundance: .
d_gene: .

CDR3aa: CASSDLGRLPYEQYF
CDR3nt: TGTGCCAGCAGTGACTTGGGACGGTTGCCCTACGAGCAGTACTTC
v_gene: TRBV6-2/TRBV6-3
j_gene: TRBJ2-7
abundance: .
d_gene: .

CDR3aa: CASTGQGDQETQYF
CDR3nt: TGTGCCAGCACCGGACAGGGGGATCAAGAGACCCAGTACTTC
v_gene: TRBV6-8
j_gene: TRBJ2-5
abundance: many
d_gene: TRBD1

CDR3aa: CASSPPSHTEAFF
CDR3nt: TGTGCCAGCAGCCCCCCATCACACACTGAAGCTTTCTTT
v_gene: TRBV7-2
j_gene: TRBJ1-1
abundance: .
d_gene: .

CDR3aa: CSTFGGQVGMPEAFF
CDR3nt: TGCAGCACCTTTGGGGGGCAGGTAGGAATGCCTGAAGCTTTCTTT
v_gene: TRBV29-1
j_gene: TRBJ1-1
abundance: .
d_gene: .

CDR3aa: CASGRIAGALNEQFF
CDR3nt: TGCGCCAGCGGGCGAATAGCGGGGGCCCTCAATGAGCAGTTCTTC
v_gene: TRBV4-1
j_gene: TRBJ2-1
abundance: few
d_gene: TRBD2

CDR3aa: CASRGTDPRQTQYF
CDR3nt: TGTGCCAGCAGGGGGACCGACCCCCGGCAGACCCAGTACTTC
v_gene: TRBV25-1
j_gene: TRBJ2-5
abundance: .
d_gene: .

CDR3aa: CASTLTGAREQFF
CDR3nt: TGTGCCAGCACCCTTACGGGGGCACGGGAGCAGTTCTTC
v_gene: TRBV12-3/TRBV12-4
j_gene: TRBJ2-1
abundance: .
d_gene: .

CDR3aa: CASSTIAGSYNEQFF
CDR3nt: TGTGCCAGCAGCACCATAGCGGGGTCCTACAATGAGCAGTTCTTC
v_gene: TRBV7-3
j_gene: TRBJ2-1
abundance: .
d_gene: TRBD2

CDR3aa: CASSPGLPTEAFF
CDR3nt: TGTGCCAGCAGTCCGGGCCTCCCCACTGAAGCTTTCTTT
v_gene: TRBV11-1
j_gene: TRBJ1-1
abundance: .
d_gene: .

CDR3aa: CASSLTSLTGELFF
CDR3nt: TGTGCCAGCAGCTTAACGTCTCTCACCGGGGAGCTGTTTTTT
v_gene: TRBV7-3
j_gene: TRBJ2-2
abundance: .
d_gene: .

CDR3aa: CASSAHRDGLGVYGYTF
CDR3nt: TGTGCCAGCAGCGCTCATAGGGACGGTTTGGGGGTCTATGGCTACACCTTC
v_gene: TRBV21-1
j_gene: TRBJ1-2
abundance: .
d_gene: .

CDR3aa: CASSLSSDTQYF
CDR3nt: TGTGCCAGCAGCTTGAGCAGCGATACGCAGTATTTT
v_gene: TRBV11-2
j_gene: TRBJ2-3
abundance: .
d_gene: .

CDR3aa: CASSPGQGGVKNIQYF
CDR3nt: TGCGCCAGCAGCCCTGGACAGGGGGGTGTCAAAAACATTCAGTACTTC
v_gene: TRBV4-1
j_gene: TRBJ2-4
abundance: .
d_gene: TRBD1

CDR3aa: CASSPWGGSYNEQFF
CDR3nt: TGTGCCAGCAGCCCCTGGGGAGGCTCCTACAATGAGCAGTTCTTC
v_gene: TRBV7-8
j_gene: TRBJ2-1
abundance: .
d_gene: .

CDR3aa: CASSPDRGSSYNSPLHF
CDR3nt: TGTGCCAGCAGCCCAGATAGGGGGAGCTCCTATAATTCACCCCTCCACTTT
v_gene: TRBV9
j_gene: TRBJ1-6
abundance: .
d_gene: .

CDR3aa: CASHDRGMETQYF
CDR3nt: TGTGCCAGCCATGACAGGGGGATGGAGACCCAGTACTTC
v_gene: TRBV25-1
j_gene: TRBJ2-5
abundance: .
d_gene: TRBD1

CDR3aa: CASSQDMRTEAFF
CDR3nt: TGCGCCAGCAGCCAAGATATGAGAACTGAAGCTTTCTTT
v_gene: TRBV4-1
j_gene: TRBJ1-1
abundance: .
d_gene: .

CDR3aa: CASSLGGASSHYGYTF
CDR3nt: TGTGCCAGCAGCTTAGGAGGGGCCAGTTCGCACTATGGCTACACCTTC
v_gene: TRBV7-9
j_gene: TRBJ1-2
abundance: .
d_gene: .

CDR3aa: CASSLLAGRDEQFF
CDR3nt: TGTGCCAGCAGTTTACTAGCGGGGCGGGATGAGCAGTTCTTC
v_gene: TRBV12-3/TRBV12-4
j_gene: TRBJ2-1
abundance: .
d_gene: TRBD2

CDR3aa: CATSSRRGQDNQPQHF
CDR3nt: TGTGCCACCAGCAGTCGGAGGGGGCAGGACAATCAGCCCCAGCATTTT
v_gene: TRBV15
j_gene: TRBJ1-5
abundance: .
d_gene: TRBD1

CDR3aa: CASSEARGGPMNTGELFF
CDR3nt: TGTGCCAGCAGTGAAGCTAGGGGGGGCCCGATGAACACCGGGGAGCTGTTTTTT
v_gene: TRBV2
j_gene: TRBJ2-2
abundance: few
d_gene: .